Sequencing of this T cell receptor beta chain was carried out in a study of blood T cell repertoires in COVID-19. On the study more broadly: Samples came from the United States, Italy and Spain, spanning acute and convalescent COVID-19. PBMCs, B-cell-depleted T cells, or T cells provided the cDNA or gDNA that made up the material.

Only in-frame clones appear in the TCRdb table, and some are missing; sequencing was by immunoSEQ multiplex PCR. The sample shows approximately 300,000 clones, around 86% of them seen only once. The CDR3 consists of 15 residues. V was shortened by 4 bases and J by 3 bases, with 14 bases between the two germline ends. In germline, CDR1 is SGHDT, CDR2 YYEEEE. Donors of Cohort 3 who recovered were those that had two negative PCRs, clearance, or symptom resolution. The origin of this receptor is a young woman who had recovered from COVID-19. Source material: PBMCs or T cells enriched from blood (not recorded which). The rearrangement uses TRBV5-6 and TRBJ1-5; perhaps TRBD1 as D (5 bases). The CDR3: CASSAVSGNNQPQHF. Written as DNA, the CDR3 is TGTGCCAGCAGCGCCGTATCAGGGAACAATCAGCCCCAGCATTTT.